The clone carrying this T cell receptor beta chain was found a few times. Its target is unknown. The V gene's germline CDR1 is SEHNR and CDR2 FQNEAQ (reference sequence). The germline V and J ends were trimmed by 2 bases and 0 bases, with 11 bases remaining between them. This CDR3 is built from 16 residues. Researchers used 5'RACE with constant-segment primers to make TCR alpha and TCR beta cDNA libraries that carry sample barcodes and UMIs. Each CDR3 protein is one row after TCRdb ran MiXCR on the 5' RACE reads. Of about 320,000 distinct CDR3 sequences listed, around an eighth are singletons. The data stem from a study of T-cell memory formation after mild COVID-19. Overall study context: The two donors had largely donor-specific TCR clusters. General study points: Contracting clones from day 15 to 85 showed balanced CD4/CD8; later expanders favored CD4+. Memory sampled before infection contained some responding clones, suggesting cross-reactive memory joined.

This receptor was identified in a man between 18 and 35 years old who had mild COVID-19 (a few samples of this study predate the infection). Cell type and time point are not known. The chain recombines TRBV7-9 with TRBJ1-5; D is possibly TRBD1 (5 bases). Sequencing used PBMCs or a T cell subset sorted from them (not recorded which). CDR3 bases: TGTGCCAGCAGCTTACCGGGCAGGGATAGCAATCAGCCCCAGCATTTT. It translates to CASSLPGRDSNQPQHF.